Below are 22 T cell receptor beta chains sequenced from a single sample in a study of blood T cells in healthy people across ages. Together with a sample-barcoded 5' primer, a J-beta primer mix was included in a second PCR lasting roughly 6 to 12 cycles. TCRdb called the 5' RACE reads again in MiXCR, with one record for every CDR3 protein. This sample has roughly 800,000 distinct CDR3 sequences, with 58% found just once. Sequenced: blood. These receptors were collected from a man aged 30 to 45 in good health.

The chain links TRBV5-1 to TRBJ1-1; TRBD1 might be the D (6 bases). This CDR3 contains 15 residues. The ends were cut back, 2 bases at V and 2 bases at J, with 13 bases in the middle. The germline gives CDR1 SGHRS, CDR2 YFSETQ. DNA of the CDR3: TGCGCCAGCAGCTTTACGGGGGGGCCAAACACTGAAGCTTTCTTT. Translated, it gives CASSFTGGPNTEAFF.

The V call is TRBV21-1, the J call TRBJ2-4; the table gives TRBD1 as D, unverified against the DNA. TRBV21-1 is given as a pseudogene. The CDR3 runs 16 residues. CDR3: CASSKFRLGGENIQYF. The CDR3 DNA reads TGTGCCAGCAGCAAATTTAGGTTGGGGGGAGAAAACATTCAGTACTTC.

This clonotype was recorded a few times. This chain links TRBV20-1 with TRBJ2-3; TRBD2 agrees at 8 bases. V lost 3 bases, J lost 4 bases, and 9 bases stayed unmatched. The CDR3 spans 15 residues. Germline V gene sequence: CDR1 DFQATT, CDR2 SNEGSKA (reference sequence). The DNA for the CDR3 is TGCAGTGCTAGTCCCTTGCTCGGGAGGGCAGATACGCAGTATTTT. Protein product: CSASPLLGRADTQYF.

The chain is built from TRBV7-2 and TRBJ2-5; TRBD2 agrees at 7 bases. V was clipped by 4 bases and J by 1 base; unmatched bases: 9. The CDR3 length is 16 residues. Germline CDR1 and CDR2: SGHTA and FQGNSA. The CDR3 DNA is TGTGCCAGCAGCTCGCAGACTAGCAGGCCCCAAGAGACCCAGTACTTC. The encoded protein is CASSSQTSRPQETQYF.

The chain combines TRBV20-1 with TRBJ1-2; D unresolved. Trimming took off 3 bases at V and 1 base at J, with 6 bases between the two ends. The CDR3 sequence is 12 residues long. Germline V gene lookup returns CDR1 DFQATT and CDR2 SNEGSKA (reference sequence). Written as DNA, the CDR3 is TGCAGTGCTAGGGGTGATAACTATGGCTACACCTTC. It translates to CSARGDNYGYTF.

V gene TRBV30 combines with J gene TRBJ1-2, with D maybe TRBD1 (5 bases). Germline V gives CDR1 GTSNPN, CDR2 SVGIG (reference sequence). The CDR3 runs to 12 residues. Trimming pared 5 bases from V and 3 bases from J, leaving 10 bases between. The CDR3 protein is CAWEGAHYGYTF. DNA for the CDR3: TGTGCCTGGGAAGGGGCCCACTATGGCTACACCTTC. The variable domain in full, completed from reference TRBV30 and TRBJ1-2, reads SQTIHQWPATLVQPVGSPLSLECTVEGTSNPNLYWYRQAAGRGLQLLFYSVGIGQISSEVPQNLSASRPQDRQFILSSKKLLLSDSGFYLCAWEGAHYGYTFGSGTRLTVV.

This clonotype was observed a handful of times. The chain combines TRBV6-2 or TRBV6-3 with TRBJ1-1; no reliable D call. The germline V and J ends were trimmed by 5 bases and 0 bases, with 7 bases remaining between them. The CDR3 consists of 13 residues. CDR1 and CDR2 (germline): MNHEY, SVGEGT. The CDR3 region is CASSRGMNTEAFF. The DNA for the CDR3 is TGTGCCAGCAGTCGAGGGATGAACACTGAAGCTTTCTTT.

This clonotype occurred a few times. The genes are TRBV20-1 and TRBJ2-7, with TRBD2 matching 11 bases. The J segment lost 0 bases and the V segment lost 8 bases, leaving 3 bases of the junction unmatched. CDR3 length: 13 residues. CDR1 is DFQATT and CDR2 is SNEGSKA in the germline V gene (reference sequence). DNA for the CDR3: TGCAGTCAAACTAGCGGGAGCTCCTACGAGCAGTACTTC. This translates into CSQTSGSSYEQYF.

This clonotype has only a few counts. The chain has TRBV6-6 and TRBJ2-7; 12 nucleotides line up with TRBD2. Looked up from germline, CDR1 is MNHNY and CDR2 is SVGAGI (reference sequence). After removal of 0 bases from V and 3 bases from J, the junction contained 0 bases not matched to a gene. The CDR3 spans 15 residues. Here the CDR3 DNA reads TGTGCCAGCAGTTACTCGGGACTAGCGGGCTACGAGCAGTACTTC. Translation: CASSYSGLAGYEQYF.

The gene calls are TRBV7-2 and TRBJ2-1; 10 bases map to TRBD2. The CDR3 has 15 residues. Germline CDR1 is SGHTA and CDR2 is FQGNSA. Trimming at V came to 4 bases and at J to 5 bases, leaving 5 bases not matched to a gene. The DNA for the CDR3 is TGTGCCAGCAGCTCAGCGGGGGGGCCTAACAATGAGCAGTTCTTC. It yields the protein CASSSAGGPNNEQFF.

This clonotype has just a few counts. The CDR3 nucleotides read TGTGCCACGGCGATAGGACTAGCGCCCACAGATACGCAGTATTTT. Its protein product is CATAIGLAPTDTQYF. The rearrangement links TRBV10-3 to TRBJ2-3, with 9 nucleotides matching TRBD2. J gave up 2 bases and V 10 bases, and 10 bases lay outside the gene matches. This CDR3 contains 15 residues. Germline V CDR1 and CDR2: ENHRY, SYGVKD.

This chain joins TRBV12-3 or TRBV12-4 and TRBJ2-5; TRBD1 matches at 11 bases. TRBJ2-7 matches the DNA end more closely, so the J call is doubtful. This CDR3 comprises 14 residues. CDR3: CASSGSGTGGEQYF. As DNA, the CDR3 is TGTGCCAGCAGCGGCTCCGGGACAGGGGGCGAGCAGTACTTC.

As to this clonotype: The conserved phenylalanine or tryptophan is not found at the CDR3 terminus, so this likely reflects a read error. The rearrangement joins TRBV7-9 to TRBJ1-1; a weak D match, TRBD1 (5 bases). The V end lost 7 bases, the J end lost 1 base, and 13 bases lay between the germline ends. Germline assignment: CDR1 SEHNR and CDR2 FQNEAQ (reference sequence). This CDR3 comprises 14 residues. As DNA, the CDR3 is TGTGCCAGCACCCACGGGACCTCGAACACTGAAGCTTTCTCT. It is translated as CASTHGTSNTEAFS.

The chain carries TRBV20-1 and TRBJ2-5; 15 bases are a match to TRBD2. CDR3 length equals 18 residues. The germline CDR1 and CDR2 sequences are DFQATT and SNEGSKA (reference sequence). The V and J ends lost 0 bases and 4 bases, in that order; junction bases with no gene match: 9. CDR3 region: CSAREGLAGGKSRETQYF. The CDR3 bases are TGCAGTGCTAGAGAGGGACTAGCGGGGGGAAAGTCGCGAGAGACCCAGTACTTC.

The chain links TRBV20-1 to TRBJ2-7, with D uncertain. The CDR3 length is 14 residues. Germline V gene sequence: CDR1 DFQATT, CDR2 SNEGSKA (reference sequence). Trimming left V 1 base short and J 7 bases short, with 17 bases between. CDR3 sequence (DNA): TGCAGTGCTAGAGTCAGGTCGCGCTACAATGAGCAGTACTTC. Translated, it gives CSARVRSRYNEQYF.

The rearrangement links TRBV4-1 to TRBJ1-2; a weak D match, TRBD1 (5 bases). Trimming cost V 3 bases and J 0 bases, with 17 bases left between them. CDR3 length: 17 residues. Per the germline V gene, CDR1 is MGHRA and CDR2 is YSYEKL. The CDR3 DNA follows: TGCGCCAGCAGCCAGTTGGAGACCGGGGCGCCTAACTATGGCTACACCTTC. Encoded protein: CASSQLETGAPNYGYTF.

The V and J genes are TRBV4-1 and TRBJ2-1; TRBD2 matches 7 bases. V was pared by 1 base and J by 15 bases, with 12 bases of the junction left unmatched. Germline CDR1 is MGHRA and CDR2 is YSYEKL. The CDR3 covers 14 residues. CDR3 nucleotide sequence: TGCGCCAGCAGCCAAGTTGAGGGGAAGCGGGGTAGGTTCTTC. Translating gives CASSQVEGKRGRFF.

The genes are TRBV7-9 and TRBJ2-5, with D perhaps matching TRBD1 or TRBD2 (5 bases each). V lost 7 bases to trimming and J lost 11 bases, with 29 bases between them. Germline CDR1 SEHNR, CDR2 FQNEAQ (reference sequence). This CDR3 region has 16 residues. As DNA, the CDR3 is TGTGCCAGCACAGGGTACTCCGGGGTTACCTACAATGAGCAGTACTTC. This sequence encodes CASTGYSGVTYNEQYF.

DNA of the CDR3: TGTGCCAGCATCGCGGGGGACAATGAGCAGTTCTTC. It encodes CASIAGDNEQFF. This chain joins TRBV27 and TRBJ2-1; 7 bases are shared with TRBD2. V trimming: 7 bases; J trimming: 5 bases; junction bases outside the gene matches: 2. The CDR3 loop spans 12 amino acids. CDR1 and CDR2 from the germline V gene are MNHEY and SMNVEV (reference sequence).

V and J are TRBV7-8 and TRBJ2-3; TRBD2 might be the D (5 bases). Germline assignment: CDR1 SGHVS and CDR2 FQNEAQ. V was pared by 2 bases and J by 1 base, with 13 bases between. The CDR3 has 16 residues. The CDR3 nucleotides are TGTGCCAGCAGCTTAAGAGGGAGTAGGGGCACAGATACGCAGTATTTT. Protein sequence: CASSLRGSRGTDTQYF.

The chain recombines TRBV9 with TRBJ1-1; the D is unclear. Between the trimmed V and J ends, which lost 2 bases and 1 base, there was a span of 9 bases. Germline V gives CDR1 SGDLS, CDR2 YYNGEE. This CDR3 is 14 amino acids long. The CDR3 sequence: CASSVEPGNTEAFF. The CDR3 region has the DNA TGTGCCAGCAGCGTTGAGCCGGGGAACACTGAAGCTTTCTTT.

The chain joins TRBV6-2 or TRBV6-3 to TRBJ2-4; a possible D gene is TRBD2 (6 bases). The DNA matches TRBJ2-7 better at its end, which makes the J call doubtful. The CDR3 consists of 15 residues. From germline, CDR1 is MNHEY and CDR2 SVGEGT. CDR3 protein: CASSPIGSGRNEQYF. In nucleotides, the CDR3 is TGTGCCAGCAGCCCGATCGGGAGCGGTCGGAACGAGCAGTACTTC.